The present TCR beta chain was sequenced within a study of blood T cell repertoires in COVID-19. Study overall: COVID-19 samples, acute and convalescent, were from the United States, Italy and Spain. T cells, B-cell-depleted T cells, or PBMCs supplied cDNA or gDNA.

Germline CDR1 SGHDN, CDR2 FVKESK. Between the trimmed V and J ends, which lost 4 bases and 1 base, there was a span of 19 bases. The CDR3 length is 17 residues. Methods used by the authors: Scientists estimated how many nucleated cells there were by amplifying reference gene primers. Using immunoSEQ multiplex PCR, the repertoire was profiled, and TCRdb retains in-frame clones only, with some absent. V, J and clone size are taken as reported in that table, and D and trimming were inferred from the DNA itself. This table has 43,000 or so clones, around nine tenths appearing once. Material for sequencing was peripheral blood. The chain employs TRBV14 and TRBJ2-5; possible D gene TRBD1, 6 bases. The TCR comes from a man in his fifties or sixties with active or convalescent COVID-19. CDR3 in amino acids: CASSPQKRTAVQETQYF. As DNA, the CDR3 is TGTGCCAGCAGCCCTCAAAAGAGGACAGCGGTCCAAGAGACCCAGTACTTC.